The rows below give T cell receptor beta chains drawn from one sample of a study of beta chain features in type 1 diabetes. Sequencing was performed with immunoSEQ multiplex PCR; in TCRdb, only in-frame clones are kept and a portion is missing. The sample has 250,000 to 300,000 clones; roughly an eighth are singletons. What was sequenced was naive CD4+ T cells from blood. All receptors come from a man under 40 with type 1 diabetes. Both conserved end residues are trimmed from each CDR3. D genes are given only for firm matches. Some rows mark clone size as missing; the rest say once, few, many or name a class of expanded clone.

.,TRBJ1-4,few,12,TRBV7-9,ASRGTLSGEKLF
.,TRBJ1-2,.,13,TRBV28,ASSASGTDVYGYT
TRBD2,TRBJ2-1,.,14,TRBV4-1,ASRPSGRLSYNEQF
.,TRBJ2-1,.,14,TRBV7-3,ASSLYPSGEGNEQF
.,TRBJ2-1,few,13,TRBV7-2,ASSLSGGVYNEQF
TRBD2,TRBJ2-5,few,12,TRBV28,ASSDSSGQETQY
TRBD2,TRBJ2-3,.,10,TRBV14,ASSFSGDTQY
TRBD1,TRBJ2-3,.,12,TRBV5-1,ASLAGGWTDTQY
.,TRBJ1-2,few,9,TRBV20-1,SASTGQGYT
.,TRBJ1-4,few,12,TRBV2,ASGEEVVSEKLF
.,TRBJ1-3,few,16,TRBV19,ASSILFAAIVSGNTIY
TRBD2,TRBJ2-1,few,15,TRBV5-1,ASSLTSGRRSYNEQF
TRBD2,TRBJ2-7,few,12,TRBV29-1,SVVGLAGGDEQY
.,TRBJ2-7,.,12,TRBV5-1,ASSRQGGSYEQY
.,TRBJ2-5,few,11,TRBV7-9,ASSHDGEETQY
TRBD1,TRBJ1-1,.,9,TRBV6-5,ASREDREAF
TRBD2,TRBJ2-1,few,16,TRBV5-6,ASSLRTSGRRSYNEQF
.,TRBJ1-1,.,10,TRBV5-1,ASSLVETEAF
TRBD1,TRBJ2-2,.,13,TRBV7-2,ASSLDRGNTGELF
.,TRBJ2-1,few,11,TRBV28,ASIAGRNNEQF
.,TRBJ2-3,few,15,TRBV4-2,ASSQASQGTSTDTQY
TRBD1,TRBJ2-5,.,13,TRBV5-1,ASSLAPGGTETQY
TRBD2,TRBJ2-3,.,12,TRBV7-9,ASKTRGGADTQY
TRBD1,TRBJ2-7,.,13,TRBV28,ASSAPGTEDYEQY
.,TRBJ2-7,few,12,TRBV9,ASSVGGSTYEQY
.,TRBJ2-1,.,13,TRBV9,ASSDRHAVQNEQF
.,TRBJ1-1,few,15,TRBV23-1,ASSQRKPTARDTEAF
TRBD1,TRBJ2-7,few,12,TRBV5-1,ASSTGQGNYEQY
TRBD2,TRBJ2-7,.,13,TRBV28,ASSPAFSGRREQY
.,TRBJ2-5,.,14,TRBV27,ASQPHRVGGRETQY
TRBD1,TRBJ2-3,few,13,TRBV7-9,ASSFSTGGTDTQY
.,TRBJ1-2,.,11,TRBV6-5,ASSEGRNYGYT
.,TRBJ2-3,few,13,TRBV28,ASSPRHRSTDTQY
.,TRBJ1-1,.,13,TRBV18,ASSLDSDLNTEAF
TRBD1,TRBJ1-1,.,13,TRBV5-1,ASSLEGGVNTEAF
.,TRBJ1-1,.,12,TRBV5-1,ASSSPGQVTEAF
TRBD1,.,.,12,TRBV10-3,AISGRDRGYEQY
TRBD2,TRBJ2-4,few,13,TRBV7-2,ASSLVLAGADIQY
TRBD1,TRBJ2-5,few,11,TRBV4-2,ASSVTGTETQY
TRBD1,TRBJ2-7,.,12,TRBV6-5,ASSLHRGAYEQY
TRBD2,TRBJ2-1,few,12,TRBV13,ASSLAGAFIEQF
TRBD1,TRBJ2-5,.,12,TRBV11-2,ASSFEDRTSPQY
TRBD1,TRBJ2-6,.,16,TRBV11-2,ASSALGTGSSGANVLT
.,TRBJ2-1,few,11,TRBV29-1,SPGGLDGDEQF
TRBD2,TRBJ2-3,few,16,TRBV5-1,ASSLRVTSGSGTDTQY
TRBD1,TRBJ2-1,.,13,TRBV10-3,AIRAYLQGDSEQF
TRBD1,TRBJ1-2,.,13,TRBV5-1,ASSLAVQGAYGYT